This section outlines one T cell receptor beta chain sequence together with its context. TCRdb re-analysed the reads in MiXCR, keeping a single row per CDR3 protein. The sample includes 630,000 or so distinct CDR3 sequences, approximately 24% of them seen just once. The entry originates in a study of T cell repertoires in cytomegalovirus infection. The CDR3 length is 15 residues. After removal of 8 bases from V and 0 bases from J, the junction contained 4 bases not matched to a gene. The V gene's germline CDR1 is SNHLY and CDR2 FYNNEI. J is TRBJ2-6 and V is TRBV2; 7 nucleotides line up with TRBD2. Sequenced material: CD8+ T cells from PBMCs. This sequence originates from a human donor in good health (CMV status not recorded). Some clones in this sample may be carry-over from other donors' samples. The CDR3 bases are TGTGCCAGCGACGGGACTACCTCTGGGGCCAACGTCCTGACTTTC. Translating gives CASDGTTSGANVLTF.